The entry that follows covers one TCR beta chain sequence. TCRdb's table, derived via immunoSEQ multiplex PCR, lists solely in-frame clones and lacks some. The sample has approximately 210,000 clones, about 90% seen once. Germline trimming cut 6 bases from V and 2 bases from J; bases unmatched to any gene: 11. CDR1 is LNHDA, CDR2 SQIVND, per germline (reference sequence). This CDR3 comprises 17 residues. This record belongs to a study of blood T cell repertoires in COVID-19. The clonotype comes from a man aged 18 to 30 with active or convalescent COVID-19. The chain uses TRBV19 and TRBJ2-1; 9 positions match TRBD2. Sequencing used peripheral blood. The CDR3 is CASSTLSGSRAYNEQFF. The CDR3 DNA sequence: TGTGCCAGTAGCACCCTTAGCGGGAGTAGGGCCTACAATGAGCAGTTCTTC. Looking up the rest from reference TRBV19 and TRBJ2-1 gives the full variable domain: DGGITQSPKYLFRKEGQNVTLSCEQNLNHDAMYWYRQDPGQGLRLIYYSQIVNDFQKGDIAEGYSVSREKKESFPLTVTSAQKNPTAFYLCASSTLSGSRAYNEQFFGPGTRLTVL.